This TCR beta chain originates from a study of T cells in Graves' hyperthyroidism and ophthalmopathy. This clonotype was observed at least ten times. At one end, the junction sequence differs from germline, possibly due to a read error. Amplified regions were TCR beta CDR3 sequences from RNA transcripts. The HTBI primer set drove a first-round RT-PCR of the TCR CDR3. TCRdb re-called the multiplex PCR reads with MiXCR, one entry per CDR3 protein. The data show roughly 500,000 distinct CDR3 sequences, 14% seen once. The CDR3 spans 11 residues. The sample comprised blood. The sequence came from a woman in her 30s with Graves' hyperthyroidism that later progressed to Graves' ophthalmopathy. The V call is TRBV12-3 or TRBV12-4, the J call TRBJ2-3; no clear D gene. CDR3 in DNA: TGTGCCAGCAGCTTAGGAGATACGCAGTATTTT. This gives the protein CASSLGDTQYF.